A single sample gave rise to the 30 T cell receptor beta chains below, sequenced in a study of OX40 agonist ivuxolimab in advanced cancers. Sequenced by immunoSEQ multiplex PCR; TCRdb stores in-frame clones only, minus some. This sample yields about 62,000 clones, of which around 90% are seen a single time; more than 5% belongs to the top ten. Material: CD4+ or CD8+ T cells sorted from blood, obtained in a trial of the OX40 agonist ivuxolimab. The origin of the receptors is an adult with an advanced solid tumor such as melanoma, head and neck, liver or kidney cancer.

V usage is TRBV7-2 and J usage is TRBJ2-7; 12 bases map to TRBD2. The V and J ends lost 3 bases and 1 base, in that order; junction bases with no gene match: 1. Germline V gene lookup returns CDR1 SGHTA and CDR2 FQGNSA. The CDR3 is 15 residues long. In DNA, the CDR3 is TGTGCCAGCAGCTTGCTAGCGGGAGGGTCCTACGAGCAGTACTTC. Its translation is CASSLLAGGSYEQYF.

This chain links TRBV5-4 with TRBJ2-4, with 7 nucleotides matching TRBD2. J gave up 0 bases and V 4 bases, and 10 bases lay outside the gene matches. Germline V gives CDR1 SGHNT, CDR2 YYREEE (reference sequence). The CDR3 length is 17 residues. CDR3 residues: CASSSGGTTLAKNIQYF. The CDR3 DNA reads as TGTGCCAGCAGCAGCGGAGGGACTACTCTAGCCAAAAACATTCAGTACTTC.

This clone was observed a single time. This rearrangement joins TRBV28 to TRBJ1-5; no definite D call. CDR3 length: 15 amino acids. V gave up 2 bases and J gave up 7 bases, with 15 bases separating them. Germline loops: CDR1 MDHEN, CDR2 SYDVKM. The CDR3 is CASSLETLLGQPQHF. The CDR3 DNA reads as TGTGCCAGCAGTTTAGAGACTCTCCTAGGGCAGCCCCAGCATTTT.

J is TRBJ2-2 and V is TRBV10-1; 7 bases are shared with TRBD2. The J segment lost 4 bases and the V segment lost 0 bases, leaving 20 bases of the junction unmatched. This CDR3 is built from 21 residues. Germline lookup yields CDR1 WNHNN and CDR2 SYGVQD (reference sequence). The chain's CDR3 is CASSESAPLPERGPITGELFF. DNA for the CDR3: TGCGCCAGCAGTGAGTCAGCCCCTCTTCCAGAGCGGGGCCCGATCACCGGGGAGCTGTTTTTT.

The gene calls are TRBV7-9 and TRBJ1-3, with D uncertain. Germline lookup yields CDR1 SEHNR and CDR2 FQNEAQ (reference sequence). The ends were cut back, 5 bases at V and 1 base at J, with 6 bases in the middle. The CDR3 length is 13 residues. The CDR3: CASSRGSGNTIYF. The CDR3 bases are TGTGCCAGCAGCCGGGGTTCTGGAAACACCATATATTTT.

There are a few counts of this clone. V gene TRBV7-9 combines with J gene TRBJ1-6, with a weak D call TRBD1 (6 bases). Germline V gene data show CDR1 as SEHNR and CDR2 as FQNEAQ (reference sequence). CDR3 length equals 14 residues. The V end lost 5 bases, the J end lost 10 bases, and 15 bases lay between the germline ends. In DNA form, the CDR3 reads TGTGCCAGCAGCGCACAGGGAGGAAACTCACCCCTCCACTTT. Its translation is CASSAQGGNSPLHF.

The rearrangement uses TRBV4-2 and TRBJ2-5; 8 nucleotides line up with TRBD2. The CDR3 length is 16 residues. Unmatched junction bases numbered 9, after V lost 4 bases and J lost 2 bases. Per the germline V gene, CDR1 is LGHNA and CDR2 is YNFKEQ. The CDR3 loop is CASSPDSGTPQETQYF. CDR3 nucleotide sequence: TGTGCCAGCAGCCCCGATAGCGGGACGCCTCAAGAGACCCAGTACTTC.

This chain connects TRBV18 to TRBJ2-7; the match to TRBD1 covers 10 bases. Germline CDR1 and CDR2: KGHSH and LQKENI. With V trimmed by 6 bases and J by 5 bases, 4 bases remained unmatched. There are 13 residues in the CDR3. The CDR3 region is CASSSGTGDEQYF. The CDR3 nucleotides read TGTGCCAGCTCTTCCGGGACAGGGGACGAGCAGTACTTC.

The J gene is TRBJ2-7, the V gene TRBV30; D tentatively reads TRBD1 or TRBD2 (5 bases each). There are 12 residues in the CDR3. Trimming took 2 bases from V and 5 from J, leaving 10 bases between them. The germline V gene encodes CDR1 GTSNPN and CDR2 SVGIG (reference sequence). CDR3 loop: CAWSRGRDEQYF. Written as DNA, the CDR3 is TGTGCCTGGAGTAGGGGACGGGACGAGCAGTACTTC.

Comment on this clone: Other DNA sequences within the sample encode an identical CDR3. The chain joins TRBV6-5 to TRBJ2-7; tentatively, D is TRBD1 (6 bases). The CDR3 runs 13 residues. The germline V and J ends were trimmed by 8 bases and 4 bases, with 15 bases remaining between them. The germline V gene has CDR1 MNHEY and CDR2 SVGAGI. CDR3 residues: CASARAGDYEQYF. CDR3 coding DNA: TGTGCCAGCGCCCGGGCAGGGGATTACGAGCAGTACTTC.

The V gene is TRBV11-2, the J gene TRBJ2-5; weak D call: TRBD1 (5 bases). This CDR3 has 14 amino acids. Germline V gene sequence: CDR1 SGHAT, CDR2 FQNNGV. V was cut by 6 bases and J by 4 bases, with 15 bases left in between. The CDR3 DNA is TGTGCCAGCAGTGGGGCAGGGTTCGGAGAGACCCAGTACTTC. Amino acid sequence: CASSGAGFGETQYF.

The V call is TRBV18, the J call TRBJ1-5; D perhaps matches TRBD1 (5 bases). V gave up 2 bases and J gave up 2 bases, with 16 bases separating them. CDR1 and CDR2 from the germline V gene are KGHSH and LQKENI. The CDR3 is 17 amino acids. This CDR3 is CASSPTGTRWGNQPQHF. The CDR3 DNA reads TGTGCCAGCTCACCAACCGGGACCCGGTGGGGCAATCAGCCCCAGCATTTT.

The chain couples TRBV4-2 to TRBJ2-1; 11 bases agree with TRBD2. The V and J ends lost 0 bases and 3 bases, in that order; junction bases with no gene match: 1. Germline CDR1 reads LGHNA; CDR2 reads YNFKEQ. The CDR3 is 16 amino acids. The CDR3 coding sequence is TGTGCCAGCAGCCAAGATACTAGCGGGAGCTACAATGAGCAGTTCTTC. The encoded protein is CASSQDTSGSYNEQFF.

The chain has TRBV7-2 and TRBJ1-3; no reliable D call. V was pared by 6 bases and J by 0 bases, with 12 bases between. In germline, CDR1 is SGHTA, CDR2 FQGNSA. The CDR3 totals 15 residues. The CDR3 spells CASRVVIGSGNTIYF. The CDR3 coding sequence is TGTGCCAGCAGAGTTGTCATCGGCTCTGGAAACACCATATATTTT.

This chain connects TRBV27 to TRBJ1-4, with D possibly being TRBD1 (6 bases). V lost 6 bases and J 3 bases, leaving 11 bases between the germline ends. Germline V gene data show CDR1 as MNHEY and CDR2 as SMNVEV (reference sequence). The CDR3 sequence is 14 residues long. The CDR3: CASRSTGPNEKLFF. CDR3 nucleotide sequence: TGTGCCAGCAGATCGACAGGTCCTAATGAAAAACTGTTTTTT.

The CDR3 DNA sequence: TGTGCCAGCAGCGTATCTTACTCTTCGCAGACAGATACGCAGTATTTT. Its protein is CASSVSYSSQTDTQYF. The chain uses TRBV9 and TRBJ2-3; the D is unclear. CDR3 length equals 16 residues. Deletions cut 1 base from V and 3 bases from J, with 15 bases between. Germline loops: CDR1 SGDLS, CDR2 YYNGEE.

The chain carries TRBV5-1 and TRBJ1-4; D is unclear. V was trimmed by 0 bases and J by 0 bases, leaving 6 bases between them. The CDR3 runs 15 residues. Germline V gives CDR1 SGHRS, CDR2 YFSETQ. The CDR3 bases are TGCGCCAGCAGCTTGGACAGTGCAACTAATGAAAAACTGTTTTTT. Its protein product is CASSLDSATNEKLFF.

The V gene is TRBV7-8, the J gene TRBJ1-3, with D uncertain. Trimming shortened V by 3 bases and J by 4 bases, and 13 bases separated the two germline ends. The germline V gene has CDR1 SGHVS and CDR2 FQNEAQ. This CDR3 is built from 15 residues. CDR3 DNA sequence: TGTGCCAGCAGCTTCGGCGGGGTGGGGGGAAACACCATATATTTT. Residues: CASSFGGVGGNTIYF. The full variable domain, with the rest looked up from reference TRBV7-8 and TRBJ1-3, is GAGVSQSPRYKVAKRGQDVALRCDPISGHVSLFWYQQALGQGPEFLTYFQNEAQLDKSGLPSDRFFAERPEGSVSTLKIQRTQQEDSAVYLCASSFGGVGGNTIYFGEGSWLTVV.

The CDR3 DNA reads TGTGCCAGCAGTTTAGGGACAGGGTCTGGGGCCAACGTCCTGACTTTC. Residues: CASSLGTGSGANVLTF. This chain uses TRBV28 with TRBJ2-6; 9 bases are shared with TRBD1. The CDR3 spans 16 residues. Germline V lookup: CDR1 MDHEN, CDR2 SYDVKM. The ends lost 2 bases at V and 1 base at J; junction bases unmatched: 0. Full variable domain (outside the CDR3, taken from reference TRBV28 and TRBJ2-6): DVKVTQSSRYLVKRTGEKVFLECVQDMDHENMFWYRQDPGLGLRLIYFSYDVKMKEKGDIPEGYSVSREKKERFSLILESASTNQTSMYLCASSLGTGSGANVLTFGAGSRLTVL.

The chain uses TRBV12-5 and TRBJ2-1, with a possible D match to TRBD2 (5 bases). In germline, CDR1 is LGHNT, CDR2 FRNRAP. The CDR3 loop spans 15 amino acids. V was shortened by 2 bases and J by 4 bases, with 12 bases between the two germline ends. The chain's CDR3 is CASGLTRLGYNEQFF. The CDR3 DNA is TGTGCTAGTGGTTTGACTAGGTTGGGTTACAATGAGCAGTTCTTC.

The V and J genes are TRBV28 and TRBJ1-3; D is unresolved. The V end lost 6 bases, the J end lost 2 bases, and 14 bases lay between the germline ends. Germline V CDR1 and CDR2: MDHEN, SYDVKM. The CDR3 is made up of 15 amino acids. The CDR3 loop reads CASSLNLGAGNTIYF. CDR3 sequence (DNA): TGTGCCAGCAGCCTGAACCTCGGGGCTGGAAACACCATATATTTT.

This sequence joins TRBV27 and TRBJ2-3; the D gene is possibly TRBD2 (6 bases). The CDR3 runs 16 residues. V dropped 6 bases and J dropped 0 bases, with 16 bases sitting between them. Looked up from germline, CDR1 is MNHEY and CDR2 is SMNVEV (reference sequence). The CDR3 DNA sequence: TGTGCCAGCAGGGGATCCGGGAGATATAGCACAGATACGCAGTATTTT. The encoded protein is CASRGSGRYSTDTQYF.

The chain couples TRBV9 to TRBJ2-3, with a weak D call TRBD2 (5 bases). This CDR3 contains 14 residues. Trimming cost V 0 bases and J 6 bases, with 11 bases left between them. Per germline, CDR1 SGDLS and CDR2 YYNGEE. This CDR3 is CASSVGTSGDTQYF. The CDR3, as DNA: TGTGCCAGCAGCGTAGGGACTTCCGGGGATACGCAGTATTTT.

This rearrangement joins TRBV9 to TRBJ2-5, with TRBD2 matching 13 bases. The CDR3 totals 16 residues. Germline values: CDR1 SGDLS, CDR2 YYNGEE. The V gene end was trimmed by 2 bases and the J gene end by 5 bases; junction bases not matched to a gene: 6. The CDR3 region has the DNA TGTGCCAGCAGCGTCGGACTAGCGGGGGACGGGGAGACCCAGTACTTC. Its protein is CASSVGLAGDGETQYF.

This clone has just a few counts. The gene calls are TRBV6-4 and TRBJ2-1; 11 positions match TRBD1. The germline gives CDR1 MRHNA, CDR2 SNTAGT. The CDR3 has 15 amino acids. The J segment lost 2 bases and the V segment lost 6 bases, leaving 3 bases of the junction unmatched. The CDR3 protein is CASSAGQGAYNEQFF. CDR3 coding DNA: TGTGCCAGCAGCGCGGGACAGGGGGCCTACAATGAGCAGTTCTTC.

For the CDR3, the DNA is TGTGCCAGCAGTGCGACAAGTTTCTACGAGCAGTACTTC. It is translated as CASSATSFYEQYF. V gene TRBV27 combines with J gene TRBJ2-7; D call uncertain. The ends were cut back, 5 bases at V and 3 bases at J, with 11 bases in the middle. This CDR3 spans 13 amino acids. From germline, CDR1 is MNHEY and CDR2 SMNVEV (reference sequence).

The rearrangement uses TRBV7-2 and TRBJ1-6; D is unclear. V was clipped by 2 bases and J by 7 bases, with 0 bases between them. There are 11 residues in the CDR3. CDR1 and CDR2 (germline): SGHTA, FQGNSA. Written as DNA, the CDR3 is TGTGCCAGCAGCTTAAATTCACCCCTCCACTTT. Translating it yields CASSLNSPLHF. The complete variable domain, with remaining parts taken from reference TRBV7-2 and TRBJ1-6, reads GAGVSQSPSNKVTEKGKDVELRCDPISGHTALYWYRQSLGQGLEFLIYFQGNSAPDKSGLPSDRFSAERTGGSVSTLTIQRTQQEDSAVYLCASSLNSPLHFGNGTRLTVT.

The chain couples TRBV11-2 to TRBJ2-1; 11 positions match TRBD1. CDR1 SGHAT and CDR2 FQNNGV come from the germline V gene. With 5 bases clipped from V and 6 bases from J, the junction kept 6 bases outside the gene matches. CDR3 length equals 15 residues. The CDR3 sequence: CASSIWGQGGNEQFF. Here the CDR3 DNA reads TGTGCCAGCAGCATTTGGGGACAGGGGGGCAATGAGCAGTTCTTC.

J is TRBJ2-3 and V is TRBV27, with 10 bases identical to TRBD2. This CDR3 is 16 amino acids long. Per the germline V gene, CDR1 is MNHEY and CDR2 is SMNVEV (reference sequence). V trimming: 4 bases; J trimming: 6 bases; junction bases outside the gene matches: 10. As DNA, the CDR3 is TGTGCCAGCAGTTCATATAGCGGGGGGCCCGGGGATACGCAGTATTTT. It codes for CASSSYSGGPGDTQYF.

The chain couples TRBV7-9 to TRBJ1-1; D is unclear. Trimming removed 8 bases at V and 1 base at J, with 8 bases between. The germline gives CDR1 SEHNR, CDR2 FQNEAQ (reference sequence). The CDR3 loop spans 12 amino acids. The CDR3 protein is CASSRENTEAFF. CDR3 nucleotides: TGTGCCAGCTCCCGAGAGAACACTGAAGCTTTCTTT.